This TCR beta chain was sequenced in a study of blood T cell repertoires in COVID-19. Per the original data handling: Estimates of nucleated cell counts were drawn from the amplification of reference gene primers. TCRdb's copy holds only in-frame clones and misses some; the assay was immunoSEQ multiplex PCR. V, J and clone size are taken as reported in that table, and D and trimming were inferred from the DNA itself. Here the sample spans more than 400,000 clones, approximately 86% being singletons. CDR1 is MGHRA and CDR2 is YSYEKL in the germline V gene. The CDR3 runs 13 residues. The ends were cut back, 5 bases at V and 5 bases at J, with 12 bases in the middle.

The clonotype comes from a woman aged 18-29 years who had recovered from COVID-19. The sequenced sample consisted of PBMCs or T cells enriched from blood (not recorded which). The chain joins TRBV4-1 to TRBJ2-5; D may be TRBD2 (5 bases). The CDR3 here is CASSFPTGETQYF. The CDR3 DNA reads as TGCGCCAGCAGCTTCCCTACGGGGGAGACCCAGTACTTC.